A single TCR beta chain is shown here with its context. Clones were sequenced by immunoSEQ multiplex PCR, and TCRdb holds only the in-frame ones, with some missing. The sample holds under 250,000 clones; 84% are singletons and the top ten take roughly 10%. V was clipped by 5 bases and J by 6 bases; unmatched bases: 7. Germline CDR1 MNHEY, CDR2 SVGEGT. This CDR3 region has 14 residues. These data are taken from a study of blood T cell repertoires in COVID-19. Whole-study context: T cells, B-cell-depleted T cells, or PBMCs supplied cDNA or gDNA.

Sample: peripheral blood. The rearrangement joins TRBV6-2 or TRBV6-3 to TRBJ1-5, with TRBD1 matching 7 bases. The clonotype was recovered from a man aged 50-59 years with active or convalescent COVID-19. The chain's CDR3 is CASSTPTGPQPQHF. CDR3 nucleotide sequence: TGTGCCAGCAGTACCCCGACAGGGCCTCAGCCCCAGCATTTT.